Listed here is a single T cell receptor beta chain. Its specificity is not known. The sample originates from a study of PD-1 blockade in classical Hodgkin lymphoma. Study-wide findings and caveats: CD4+ TCR diversity, unlike CD8+, climbed significantly by C4D1. TCR diversity at baseline was reported to be reduced in newly diagnosed patients relative to healthy donors.

The CDR3 consists of 15 residues. J was trimmed by 4 bases and V by 2 bases; bases with no gene match: 4. Germline lookup yields CDR1 MNHEY and CDR2 SMNVEV (reference sequence). Sequencing used immunoSEQ multiplex PCR; TCRdb keeps in-frame clones, though not all of them. The sample records about 24,000 clones, 81% being singletons. After autologous stem cell transplantation all patients relapsed, and prior brentuximab vedotin exposure differed between cohorts. The chain employs TRBV27 and TRBJ1-4, with TRBD1 matching 7 bases. The source was peripheral blood mononuclear cells (PBMCs), collected before the second cycle of nivolumab. This clonotype originated in a human donor with classical Hodgkin lymphoma. Written as DNA, the CDR3 is TGTGCCAGCAGTTTACCAGGGACAGTTAATGAAAAACTGTTTTTT. Protein sequence: CASSLPGTVNEKLFF.